This T cell receptor beta chain was retrieved from a study of cytomegalovirus exposure and HLA in healthy donors. Worth noting for this clone: The antigen remains undetermined.

Study-level results: In a later analysis, at a false discovery rate of 0.05, about 17,000 TCR beta sequences matched HLA alleles. Cytomegalovirus-associated TCR beta chains were listed, numbering around 150.

V shed 0 bases and J shed 7 bases, with 19 bases lying between them. The CDR3 spans 16 residues. Germline V CDR1 and CDR2: SGDLS, YYNGEE. The PCR contained 60 Vbeta and 13 Jbeta primers. Some clones are missing from TCRdb's copy, which holds only in-frame ones; the method was immunoSEQ multiplex PCR. The table has about 130,000 clones, approximately 78% seen once. This clonotype was sampled from a female donor in good health and CMV-seronegative. Material for sequencing was PBMCs. This chain uses TRBV9 with TRBJ1-2; D possibly corresponds to TRBD1 (6 bases). This CDR3 is CASSVGGGDHYSGYTF. The CDR3 nucleotides are TGTGCCAGCAGCGTAGGAGGGGGGGACCACTATAGTGGCTACACCTTC.